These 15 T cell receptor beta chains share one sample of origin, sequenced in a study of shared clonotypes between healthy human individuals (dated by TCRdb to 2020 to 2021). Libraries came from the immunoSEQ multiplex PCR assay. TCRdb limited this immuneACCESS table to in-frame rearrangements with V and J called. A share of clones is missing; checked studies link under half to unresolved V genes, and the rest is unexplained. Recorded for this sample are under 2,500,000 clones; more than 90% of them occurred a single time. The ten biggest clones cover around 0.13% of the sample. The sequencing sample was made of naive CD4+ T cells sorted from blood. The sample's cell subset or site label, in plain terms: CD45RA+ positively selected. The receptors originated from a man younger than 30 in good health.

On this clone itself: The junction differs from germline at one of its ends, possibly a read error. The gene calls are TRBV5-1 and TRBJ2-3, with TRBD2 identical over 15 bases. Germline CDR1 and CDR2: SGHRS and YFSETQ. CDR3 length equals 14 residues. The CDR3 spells CASSSGLAGGTSHF. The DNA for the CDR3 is TGCGCCAGCAGCTCGGGACTAGCGGGAGGAACTTCGCATTTT.

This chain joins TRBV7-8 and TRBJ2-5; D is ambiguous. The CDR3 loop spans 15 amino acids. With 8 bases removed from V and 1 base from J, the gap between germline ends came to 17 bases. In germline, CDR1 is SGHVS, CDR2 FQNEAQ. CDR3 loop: CASGLMGNPQETQYF. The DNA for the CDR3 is TGTGCCAGCGGTCTAATGGGGAATCCCCAAGAGACCCAGTACTTC.

CDR3 in amino acids: CASSLMEGVNEQFF. In DNA, the CDR3 is TGTGCCAGCAGCTTAATGGAGGGGGTCAATGAGCAGTTCTTC. This sequence joins TRBV7-9 and TRBJ2-1; perhaps D is TRBD1 or TRBD2 (6 bases each). The V end was cut by 2 bases, the J end by 6 bases, with 11 bases between. Germline assignment: CDR1 SEHNR and CDR2 FQNEAQ (reference sequence). CDR3 size: 14 residues.

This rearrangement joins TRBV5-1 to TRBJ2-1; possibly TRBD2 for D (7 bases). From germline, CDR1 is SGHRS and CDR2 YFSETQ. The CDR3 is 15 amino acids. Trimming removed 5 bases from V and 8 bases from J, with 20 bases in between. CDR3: CASSWTGGVVDEQFF. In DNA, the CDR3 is TGCGCCAGCAGTTGGACGGGGGGCGTCGTCGATGAGCAGTTCTTC.

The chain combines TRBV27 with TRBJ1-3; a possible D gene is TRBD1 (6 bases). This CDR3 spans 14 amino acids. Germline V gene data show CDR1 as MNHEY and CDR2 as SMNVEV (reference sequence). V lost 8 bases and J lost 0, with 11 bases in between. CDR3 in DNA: TGTGCCAGCCCCGGACAGATCTCTGGAAACACCATATATTTT. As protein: CASPGQISGNTIYF.

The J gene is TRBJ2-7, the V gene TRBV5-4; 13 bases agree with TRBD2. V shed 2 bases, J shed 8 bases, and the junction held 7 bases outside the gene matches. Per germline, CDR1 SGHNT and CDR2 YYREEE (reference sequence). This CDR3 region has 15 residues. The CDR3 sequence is CASSLGGLAGDQQYF. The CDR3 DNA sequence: TGTGCCAGCAGCTTAGGAGGACTAGCGGGAGACCAGCAGTACTTC.

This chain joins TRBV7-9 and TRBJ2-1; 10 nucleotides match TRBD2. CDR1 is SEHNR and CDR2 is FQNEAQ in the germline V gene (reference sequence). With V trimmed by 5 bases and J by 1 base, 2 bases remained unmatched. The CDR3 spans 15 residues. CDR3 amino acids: CASSASGGSYNEQFF. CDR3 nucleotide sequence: TGTGCCAGCAGCGCTAGCGGGGGATCCTACAATGAGCAGTTCTTC.

The DNA for the CDR3 is TGTGCCAGCAGCCGGGGACTAGCGGGAGGTACCCACGAGCAGTACTTC. Its translation is CASSRGLAGGTHEQYF. V usage is TRBV5-4 and J usage is TRBJ2-7, with 15 positions matching TRBD2. V shed 4 bases, J shed 5 bases, and the junction held 7 bases outside the gene matches. The germline V gene has CDR1 SGHNT and CDR2 YYREEE (reference sequence). The CDR3 is 16 amino acids.

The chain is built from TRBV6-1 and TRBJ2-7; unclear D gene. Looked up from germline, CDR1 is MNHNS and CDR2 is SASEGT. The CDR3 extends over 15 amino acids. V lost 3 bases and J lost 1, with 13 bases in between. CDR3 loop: CASSDSSLGSYEQYF. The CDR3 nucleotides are TGTGCCAGCAGTGACAGCTCCCTCGGTTCCTACGAGCAGTACTTC.

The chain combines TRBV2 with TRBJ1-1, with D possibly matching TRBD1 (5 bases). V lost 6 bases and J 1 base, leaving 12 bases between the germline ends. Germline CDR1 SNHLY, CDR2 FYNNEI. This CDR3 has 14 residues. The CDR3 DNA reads TGTGCCAGCAGCGAAATTGGACAGAACACTGAAGCTTTCTTT. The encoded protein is CASSEIGQNTEAFF.

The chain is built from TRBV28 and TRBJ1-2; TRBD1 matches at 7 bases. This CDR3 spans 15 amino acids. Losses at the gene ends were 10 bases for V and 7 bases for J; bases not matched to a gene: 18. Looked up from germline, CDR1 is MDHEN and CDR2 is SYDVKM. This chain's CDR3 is CATRTPTGSGLGYTF. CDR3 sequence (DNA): TGTGCCACCCGTACTCCGACAGGGTCGGGCCTTGGCTACACCTTC.

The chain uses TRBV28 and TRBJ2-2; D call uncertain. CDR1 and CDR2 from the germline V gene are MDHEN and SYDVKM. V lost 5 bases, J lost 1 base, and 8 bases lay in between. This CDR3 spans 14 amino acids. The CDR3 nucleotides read TGTGCCAGCAGTAAGGCCTTGAACACCGGGGAGCTGTTTTTT. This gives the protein CASSKALNTGELFF. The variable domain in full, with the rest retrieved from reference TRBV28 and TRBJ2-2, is DVKVTQSSRYLVKRTGEKVFLECVQDMDHENMFWYRQDPGLGLRLIYFSYDVKMKEKGDIPEGYSVSREKKERFSLILESASTNQTSMYLCASSKALNTGELFFGEGSRLTVL.

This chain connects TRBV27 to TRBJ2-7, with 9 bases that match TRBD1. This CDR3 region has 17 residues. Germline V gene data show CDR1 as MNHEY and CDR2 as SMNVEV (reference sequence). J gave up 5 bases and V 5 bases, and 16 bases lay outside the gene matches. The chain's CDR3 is CASSQTAAGQGAHEQYF. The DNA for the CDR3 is TGTGCCAGCAGTCAAACCGCGGCGGGACAGGGTGCCCACGAGCAGTACTTC.

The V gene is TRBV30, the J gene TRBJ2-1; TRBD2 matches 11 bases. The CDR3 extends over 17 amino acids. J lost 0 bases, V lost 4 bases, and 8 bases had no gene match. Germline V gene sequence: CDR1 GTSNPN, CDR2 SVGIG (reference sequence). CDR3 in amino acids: CAWTGVAGGPSYNEQFF. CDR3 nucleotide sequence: TGTGCCTGGACAGGAGTAGCGGGAGGGCCCTCCTACAATGAGCAGTTCTTC.

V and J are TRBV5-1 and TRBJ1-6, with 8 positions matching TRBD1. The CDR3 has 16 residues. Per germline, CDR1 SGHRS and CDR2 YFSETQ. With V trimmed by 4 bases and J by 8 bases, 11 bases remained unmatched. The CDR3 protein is CASSPEWTGSHSPLHF. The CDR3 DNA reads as TGCGCCAGCAGCCCCGAGTGGACAGGGTCGCATTCACCCCTCCACTTT.